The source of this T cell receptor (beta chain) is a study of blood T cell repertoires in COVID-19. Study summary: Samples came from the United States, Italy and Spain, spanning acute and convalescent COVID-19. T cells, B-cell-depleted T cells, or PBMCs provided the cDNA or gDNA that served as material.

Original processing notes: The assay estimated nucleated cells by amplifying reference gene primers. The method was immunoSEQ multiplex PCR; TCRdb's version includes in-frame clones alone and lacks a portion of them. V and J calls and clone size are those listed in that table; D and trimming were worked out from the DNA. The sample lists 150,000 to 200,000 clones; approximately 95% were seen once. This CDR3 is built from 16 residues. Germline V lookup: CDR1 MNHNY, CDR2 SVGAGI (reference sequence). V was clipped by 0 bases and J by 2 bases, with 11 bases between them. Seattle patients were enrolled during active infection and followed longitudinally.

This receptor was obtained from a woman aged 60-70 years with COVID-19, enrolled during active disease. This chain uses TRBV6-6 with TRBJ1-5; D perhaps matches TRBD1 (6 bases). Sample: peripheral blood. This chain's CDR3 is CASSYSKQGRNQPQHF. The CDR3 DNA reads TGTGCCAGCAGTTACTCGAAACAGGGTCGCAATCAGCCCCAGCATTTT.